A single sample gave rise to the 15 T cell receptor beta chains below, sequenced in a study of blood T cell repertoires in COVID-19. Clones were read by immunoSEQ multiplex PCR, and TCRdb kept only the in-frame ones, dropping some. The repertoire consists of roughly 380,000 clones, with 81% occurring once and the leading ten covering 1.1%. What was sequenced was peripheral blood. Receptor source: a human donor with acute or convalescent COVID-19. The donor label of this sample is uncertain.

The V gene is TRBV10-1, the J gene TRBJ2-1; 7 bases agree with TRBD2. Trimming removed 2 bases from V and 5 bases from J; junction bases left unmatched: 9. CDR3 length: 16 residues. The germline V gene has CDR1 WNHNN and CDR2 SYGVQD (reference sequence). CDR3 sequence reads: CASSEVLGEGHNEQFF. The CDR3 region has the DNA TGCGCCAGCAGTGAGGTATTGGGGGAGGGCCACAATGAGCAGTTCTTC.

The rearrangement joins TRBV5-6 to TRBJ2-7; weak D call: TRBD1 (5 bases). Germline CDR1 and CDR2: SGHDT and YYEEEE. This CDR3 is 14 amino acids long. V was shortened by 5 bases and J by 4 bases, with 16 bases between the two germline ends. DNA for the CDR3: TGTGCCAGCAGGGAAAGGGGCGCCGGGTACGAGCAGTACTTC. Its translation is CASRERGAGYEQYF.

CDR3 sequence reads: CASRIRSNQPQHF. The CDR3 bases are TGTGCCAGCAGAATTCGGAGCAATCAGCCCCAGCATTTT. The chain couples TRBV6-5 to TRBJ1-5; D gene unclear. Germline assignment: CDR1 MNHEY and CDR2 SVGAGI. The length of the CDR3 is 13 residues. V was trimmed by 6 bases and J by 1 base, leaving 7 bases between them.

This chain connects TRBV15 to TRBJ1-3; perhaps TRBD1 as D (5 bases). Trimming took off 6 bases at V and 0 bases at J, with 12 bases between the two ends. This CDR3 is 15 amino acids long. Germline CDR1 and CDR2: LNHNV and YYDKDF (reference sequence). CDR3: CATREGLDSGNTIYF. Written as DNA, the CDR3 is TGTGCCACCAGGGAGGGGTTGGACTCTGGAAACACCATATATTTT.

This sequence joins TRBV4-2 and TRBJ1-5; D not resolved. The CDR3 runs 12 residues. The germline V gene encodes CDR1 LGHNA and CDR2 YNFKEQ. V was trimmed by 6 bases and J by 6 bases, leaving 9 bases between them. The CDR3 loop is CASRISGQPQHF. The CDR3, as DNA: TGTGCCAGCAGGATCTCCGGTCAGCCCCAGCATTTT.

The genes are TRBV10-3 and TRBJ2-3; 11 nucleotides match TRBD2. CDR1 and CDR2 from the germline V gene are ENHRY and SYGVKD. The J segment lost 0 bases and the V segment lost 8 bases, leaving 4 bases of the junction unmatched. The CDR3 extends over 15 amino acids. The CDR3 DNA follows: TGTGCCATCGGGAGGACTAGCGGGAGCACAGATACGCAGTATTTT. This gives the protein CAIGRTSGSTDTQYF.

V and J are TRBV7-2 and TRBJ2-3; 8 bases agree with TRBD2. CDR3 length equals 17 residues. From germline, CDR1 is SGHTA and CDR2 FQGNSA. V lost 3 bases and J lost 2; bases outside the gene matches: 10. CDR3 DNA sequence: TGTGCCAGCAGCTTTTCCACGAAGCGGGGGTACACAGATACGCAGTATTTT. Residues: CASSFSTKRGYTDTQYF.

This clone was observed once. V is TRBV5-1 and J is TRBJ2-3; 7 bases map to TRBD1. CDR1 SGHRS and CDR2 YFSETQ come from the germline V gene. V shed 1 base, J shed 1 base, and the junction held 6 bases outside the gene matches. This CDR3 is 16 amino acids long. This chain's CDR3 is CASSLFPTGGTDTQYF. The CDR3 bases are TGCGCCAGCAGCTTGTTTCCCACAGGGGGCACAGATACGCAGTATTTT.

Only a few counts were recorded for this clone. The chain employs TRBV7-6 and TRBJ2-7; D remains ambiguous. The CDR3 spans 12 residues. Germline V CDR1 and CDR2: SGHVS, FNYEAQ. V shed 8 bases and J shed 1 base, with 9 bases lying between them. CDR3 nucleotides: TGTGCCAGCGGCGACTTTTCCTACGAGCAGTACTTC. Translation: CASGDFSYEQYF.

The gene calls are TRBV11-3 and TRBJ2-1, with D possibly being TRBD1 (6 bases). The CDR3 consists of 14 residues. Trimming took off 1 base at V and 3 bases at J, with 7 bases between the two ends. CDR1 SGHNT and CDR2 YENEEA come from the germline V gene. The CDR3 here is CASSLGTVYNEQFF. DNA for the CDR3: TGTGCCAGCAGCTTAGGGACAGTCTACAATGAGCAGTTCTTC.

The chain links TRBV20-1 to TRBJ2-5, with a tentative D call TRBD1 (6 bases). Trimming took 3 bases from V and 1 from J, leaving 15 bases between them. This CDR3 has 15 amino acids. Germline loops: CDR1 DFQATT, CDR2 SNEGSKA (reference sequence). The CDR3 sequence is CSASSRQGIQETQYF. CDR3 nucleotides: TGCAGTGCTAGTTCTCGTCAGGGGATCCAAGAGACCCAGTACTTC.

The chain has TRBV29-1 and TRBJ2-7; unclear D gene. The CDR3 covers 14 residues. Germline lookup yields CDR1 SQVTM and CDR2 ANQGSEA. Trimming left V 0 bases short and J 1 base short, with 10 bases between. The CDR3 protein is CSVEDLGSSYEQYF. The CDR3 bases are TGCAGCGTTGAAGATCTGGGCAGTTCCTACGAGCAGTACTTC.

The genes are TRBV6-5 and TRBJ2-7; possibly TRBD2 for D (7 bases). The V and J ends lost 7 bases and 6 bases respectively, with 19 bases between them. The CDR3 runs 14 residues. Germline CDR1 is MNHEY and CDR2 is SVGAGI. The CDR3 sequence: CASNPIGGAGEQYF. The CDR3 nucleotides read TGTGCCAGCAACCCCATAGGGGGGGCTGGCGAGCAGTACTTC.

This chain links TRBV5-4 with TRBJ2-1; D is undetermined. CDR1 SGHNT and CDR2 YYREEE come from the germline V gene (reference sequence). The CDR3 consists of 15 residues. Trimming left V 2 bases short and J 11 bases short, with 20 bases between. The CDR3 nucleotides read TGTGCCAGCAGCTTAGGTCAGACAAATTCCCGTAAGCAGTTCTTC. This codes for CASSLGQTNSRKQFF.

CDR3 nucleotide sequence: TGTGCCAGCTCCCAGGTCAGTCGCGAGCAGTACTTC. Amino acids: CASSQVSREQYF. V and J are TRBV18 and TRBJ2-7; D gene unclear. The CDR3 consists of 12 residues. Trimming left V 6 bases short and J 6 bases short, with 12 bases between. Germline V gene sequence: CDR1 KGHSH, CDR2 LQKENI.